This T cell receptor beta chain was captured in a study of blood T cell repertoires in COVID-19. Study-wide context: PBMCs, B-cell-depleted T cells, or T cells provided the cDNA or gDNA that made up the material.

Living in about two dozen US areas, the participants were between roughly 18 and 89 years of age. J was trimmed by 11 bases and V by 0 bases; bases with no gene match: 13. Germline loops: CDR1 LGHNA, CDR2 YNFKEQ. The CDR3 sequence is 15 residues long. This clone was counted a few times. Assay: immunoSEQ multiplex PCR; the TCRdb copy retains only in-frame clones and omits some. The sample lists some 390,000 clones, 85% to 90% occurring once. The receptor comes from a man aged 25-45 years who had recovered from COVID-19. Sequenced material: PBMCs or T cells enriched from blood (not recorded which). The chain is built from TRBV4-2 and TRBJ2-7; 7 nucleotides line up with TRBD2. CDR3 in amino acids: CASSQDGRGGRVKYF. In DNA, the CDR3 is TGTGCCAGCAGCCAAGATGGTCGAGGCGGGAGAGTTAAGTACTTC.